A single sample is the source of the 18 T cell receptor beta chains below, sequenced in a study of blood T cell repertoires in COVID-19. Profiled with immunoSEQ multiplex PCR; TCRdb holds only in-frame clones, not every one. The data hold 490,000 or so clones, with 88% observed a single time. The sequencing input was PBMCs or T cells enriched from blood (not recorded which). The origin of the receptors is a woman between 40 and 55 years old who had recovered from COVID-19.

The V and J genes are TRBV5-1 and TRBJ1-4, with no clear D. This CDR3 comprises 13 residues. Germline assignment: CDR1 SGHRS and CDR2 YFSETQ. Between the trimmed V and J ends, which lost 2 bases and 8 bases, there was a span of 10 bases. Here the CDR3 DNA reads TGCGCCAGCAGCTTAGGACGCGGGGAAAAACTGTTTTTT. Protein product: CASSLGRGEKLFF.

The chain is built from TRBV11-3 and TRBJ2-1, with D perhaps matching TRBD2 (5 bases). CDR3 length: 12 amino acids. CDR1 SGHNT and CDR2 YENEEA come from the germline V gene. Between the trimmed V and J ends, which lost 4 bases and 6 bases, there was a span of 7 bases. CDR3 DNA sequence: TGTGCCAGCAGCTCCGGGATCAATGAGCAGTTCTTC. It yields the protein CASSSGINEQFF.

The V call is TRBV11-2, the J call TRBJ2-7, with no clear D. This CDR3 is 12 amino acids long. CDR1 and CDR2 from the germline V gene are SGHAT and FQNNGV. V was cut by 2 bases and J by 11 bases, with 13 bases left in between. CDR3 DNA sequence: TGTGCCAGCAGCTTATGGAGCGACGAAGAGTACTTC. Translating gives CASSLWSDEEYF.

This sequence joins TRBV5-8 and TRBJ1-1; no definite D call. V was clipped by 0 bases and J by 10 bases, with 10 bases between them. Looked up from germline, CDR1 is SGHTS and CDR2 is YDEGEE. The CDR3 is 12 amino acids. DNA for the CDR3: TGTGCCAGCAGCTTGGGGACGGGAGGAGCTTTCTTT. Translating it yields CASSLGTGGAFF.

The rearrangement uses TRBV29-1 and TRBJ1-2; TRBD1 is a possible D gene (6 bases). Germline V gene sequence: CDR1 SQVTM, CDR2 ANQGSEA. V was trimmed by 7 bases and J by 6 bases, leaving 21 bases between them. The CDR3 sequence is 14 residues long. Written as DNA, the CDR3 is TGCAGCGCGATGGGGGCTCCGGGATCGGATGGCTACACCTTC. Protein: CSAMGAPGSDGYTF.

The gene calls are TRBV11-2 and TRBJ1-2; D remains unclear. Trimming left V 0 bases short and J 4 bases short, with 12 bases between. Germline CDR1 SGHAT, CDR2 FQNNGV. The CDR3 has 15 residues. CDR3 DNA: TGTGCCAGCAGCTTAGAAACAGCGGCCACCTATGGCTACACCTTC. Translating it yields CASSLETAATYGYTF.

This chain joins TRBV19 and TRBJ1-1; D call uncertain. This CDR3 spans 13 amino acids. Germline V gene sequence: CDR1 LNHDA, CDR2 SQIVND (reference sequence). Trimming removed 0 bases from V and 10 bases from J, with 12 bases in between. The CDR3 DNA follows: TGTGCCAGTAGTATAGATTACGGGGAGGGAGCTTTCTTT. Encoded protein: CASSIDYGEGAFF.

The chain couples TRBV5-1 to TRBJ2-7; 8 bases agree with TRBD2. The V gene end was trimmed by 3 bases and the J gene end by 6 bases; junction bases not matched to a gene: 8. The CDR3 covers 14 residues. CDR1 is SGHRS, CDR2 YFSETQ, per germline. As DNA, the CDR3 is TGCGCCAGCAGCTACCCGGGGGGGCTGAGCGAGCAGTACTTC. Translated, it gives CASSYPGGLSEQYF.

The V call is TRBV27, the J call TRBJ2-7, with 9 bases aligning to TRBD1. The V gene end was trimmed by 4 bases and the J gene end by 2 bases; junction bases not matched to a gene: 6. There are 15 residues in the CDR3. CDR1 and CDR2 (germline): MNHEY, SMNVEV (reference sequence). CDR3 DNA sequence: TGTGCCAGCAGTTCGACCGGGACAGGGACCTACGAGCAGTACTTC. It is translated as CASSSTGTGTYEQYF.

The V gene is TRBV6-5, the J gene TRBJ1-2; 7 positions match TRBD1. The CDR3 length is 15 residues. Germline V CDR1 and CDR2: MNHEY, SVGAGI. V shed 2 bases and J 4 bases; nucleotides not matched to a gene: 7. The CDR3, as DNA: TGTGCCAGCAGTTACACACGCCGGGACAGCTATGGCTACACCTTC. Encoded protein: CASSYTRRDSYGYTF.

This clone was counted a few times. The chain combines TRBV7-9 with TRBJ2-1; D remains ambiguous. CDR1 SEHNR and CDR2 FQNEAQ come from the germline V gene (reference sequence). The ends were cut back, 5 bases at V and 8 bases at J, with 16 bases in the middle. CDR3 length: 14 residues. For the CDR3, the DNA is TGTGCCAGCAGCCCCGGGTCTCTGTTCGATGAGCAGTTCTTC. Its translation is CASSPGSLFDEQFF.

The sample holds a few counts of this clone. The chain uses TRBV28 and TRBJ1-1, with D possibly being TRBD1 (5 bases). The CDR3 is 15 residues long. V lost 5 bases and J lost 5, with 18 bases in between. Germline V lookup: CDR1 MDHEN, CDR2 SYDVKM. CDR3 loop: CASSPRGWGDTEAFF. The CDR3 DNA follows: TGTGCCAGCAGTCCACGGGGGTGGGGAGATACTGAAGCTTTCTTT.

V usage is TRBV4-1 and J usage is TRBJ2-7, with D perhaps matching TRBD1 (6 bases). The CDR3 loop spans 11 amino acids. V was clipped by 8 bases and J by 7 bases, with 12 bases between them. Per the germline V gene, CDR1 is MGHRA and CDR2 is YSYEKL. CDR3 residues: CASRRGGEQYF. The CDR3 nucleotides are TGCGCCAGCCGCAGGGGCGGGGAGCAGTACTTC.

This chain uses TRBV21-1 with TRBJ2-6; the table calls TRBD2, which could not be checked here. TRBV21-1 is termed a pseudogene. This CDR3 comprises 18 residues. Here the CDR3 reads CASSNQAGGRSGANVLTF. In nucleotides, the CDR3 is TGTGCCAGCAGCAATCAGGCGGGTGGGCGCTCTGGGGCCAACGTCCTGACTTTC.

The chain couples TRBV19 to TRBJ2-1; 9 bases match TRBD2. The J segment lost 5 bases and the V segment lost 4 bases, leaving 6 bases of the junction unmatched. CDR1 and CDR2 from the germline V gene are LNHDA and SQIVND (reference sequence). The CDR3 extends over 15 amino acids. The CDR3 DNA follows: TGTGCCAGTAGTACCTCTAGCGGGACGAACAATGAGCAGTTCTTC. Protein: CASSTSSGTNNEQFF.

V and J are TRBV5-1 and TRBJ2-2; the match to TRBD1 covers 9 bases. Germline loops: CDR1 SGHRS, CDR2 YFSETQ. The length of the CDR3 is 16 residues. J was trimmed by 4 bases and V by 3 bases; bases with no gene match: 7. The CDR3 region is CASSSQGASSTGELFF. The CDR3 DNA is TGCGCCAGCAGCTCACAGGGGGCTTCTTCCACCGGGGAGCTGTTTTTT.

This sequence joins TRBV7-9 and TRBJ1-3; D might be TRBD1 (5 bases). Trimming removed 2 bases at V and 0 bases at J, with 8 bases between. Germline CDR1 is SEHNR and CDR2 is FQNEAQ (reference sequence). The CDR3 has 15 amino acids. The CDR3 sequence: CASSLLGDSGNTIYF. In DNA, the CDR3 is TGTGCCAGCAGCTTATTAGGGGACTCTGGAAACACCATATATTTT.

CDR3 sequence: CAISGPAGYEQYF. The DNA of the CDR3 is TGTGCCATCAGTGGTCCAGCGGGATACGAGCAGTACTTC. The J gene is TRBJ2-7, the V gene TRBV10-3; TRBD2 aligns across 7 bases. From germline, CDR1 is ENHRY and CDR2 SYGVKD. This CDR3 spans 13 amino acids. Trimming at V came to 4 bases and at J to 4 bases, leaving 4 bases not matched to a gene.